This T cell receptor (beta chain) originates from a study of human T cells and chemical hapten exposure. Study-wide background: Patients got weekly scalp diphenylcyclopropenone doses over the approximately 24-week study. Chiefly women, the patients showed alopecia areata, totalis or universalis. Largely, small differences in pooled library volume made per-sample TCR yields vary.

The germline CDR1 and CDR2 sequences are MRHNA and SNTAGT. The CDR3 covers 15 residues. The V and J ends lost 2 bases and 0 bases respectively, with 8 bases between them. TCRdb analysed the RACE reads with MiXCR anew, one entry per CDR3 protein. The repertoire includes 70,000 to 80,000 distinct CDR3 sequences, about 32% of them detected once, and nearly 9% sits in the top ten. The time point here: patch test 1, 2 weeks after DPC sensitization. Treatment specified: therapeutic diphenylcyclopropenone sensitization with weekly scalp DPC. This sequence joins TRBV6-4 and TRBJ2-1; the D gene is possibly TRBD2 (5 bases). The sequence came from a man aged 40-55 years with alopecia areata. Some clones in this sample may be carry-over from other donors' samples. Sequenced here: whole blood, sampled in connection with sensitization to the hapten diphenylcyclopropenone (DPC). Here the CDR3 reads CASSDEGSSYNEQFF. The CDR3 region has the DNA TGTGCCAGCAGTGACGAGGGCAGCTCCTACAATGAGCAGTTCTTC.